A selection of T cell receptor beta chains follows, all from one sample in a study of blood T cells in healthy people across ages. Each CDR3 protein gets one entry after TCRdb re-called the 5' RACE reads with MiXCR. The sample lists around 990,000 distinct CDR3 sequences, under 30% occurring once. The sample was also reused in another study, on T cells of mothers and their children.

The sequencing sample was made of blood. The receptors were gathered from a girl aged 2 to 10 in good health. Both conserved end residues are trimmed from each CDR3.

v_call,j_call,cdr3_length,cdr3_aa
TRBV28,TRBJ2-2,13,ASRTGTVNTGELF
TRBV28,TRBJ2-3,11,ASSSPSPDTQY
TRBV3-1,TRBJ2-6,17,ASSQDRGGMRSGANVLT
TRBV11-3,TRBJ2-2,15,ASSPRLGTPDTGELF
TRBV19,TRBJ1-4,12,ASSIRADWEKLF
TRBV25-1,TRBJ1-1,11,ASSATRNTEAF
TRBV12-3/TRBV12-4,TRBJ1-2,14,ASSLSTGIGSNGYT
TRBV20-1,TRBJ1-2,12,RAGREGGVYGYT
TRBV29-1,TRBJ1-1,11,SVDGGAYTEAF
TRBV7-2,TRBJ2-7,12,ASSPDRGISEQY
TRBV20-1,TRBJ1-2,11,SATWDSDYGYT
TRBV11-2,TRBJ1-1,12,ASSLSFPDTEAF
TRBV7-9,TRBJ2-3,12,ASRGREAEDTQY
TRBV11-2,TRBJ2-7,13,ASSLEGPSSYEQY
TRBV29-1,TRBJ2-7,11,SVAGTGGLEQY
TRBV7-6,TRBJ1-6,11,ASSPGAGSPLH
TRBV3-1,TRBJ2-1,12,ASSHTAVGDEQF
TRBV4-3,TRBJ1-1,15,ASSQDSNGLTNTEAF
TRBV3-1,TRBJ1-4,12,ASSQKGGDEKLF
TRBV28,TRBJ1-5,14,ASSPARTGGDQPQH
TRBV4-3,TRBJ2-7,12,ASSQDRGSSEQY
TRBV2,NA,14,ASSAPGDRESYEQY
TRBV24-1,TRBJ2-1,14,ATSASISSSYNEQF
TRBV5-6,NA,9,ASGQRREQY
TRBV12-3/TRBV12-4,TRBJ2-4,10,ASTPTAHIQY
TRBV4-1,TRBJ1-4,12,ASSDRQGHEKLF
TRBV12-3/TRBV12-4,NA,12,ASSLSRRKETQY
TRBV6-5,TRBJ2-3,12,ASSSPSWADTQY
TRBV7-9,TRBJ2-1,17,ASSPRGRGLGGGANEQF
TRBV18,TRBJ2-1,15,ASSRGYPRSSYNEQF
TRBV19,TRBJ1-4,10,ASNNWNEKLF
TRBV12-3/TRBV12-4,TRBJ2-5,10,ASSLPKGTQY
TRBV29-1,TRBJ2-3,11,SARDRDTDTQY
TRBV10-3,TRBJ2-1,13,AISEGRVQGNEQF
TRBV12-3/TRBV12-4,TRBJ2-3,13,ASSFGGVRADAEY
TRBV6-1,TRBJ2-1,9,ASAGPNEQF
TRBV7-2,TRBJ1-2,11,ASSLVADRGYT
TRBV9,TRBJ2-7,13,ASSGKQGILNEQY
TRBV18,TRBJ1-1,12,ASSPRGPNTEAF
TRBV29-1,TRBJ2-7,12,SVSDRAYTYEQY
TRBV6-5,TRBJ2-2,12,ASSYGLNTGELF
TRBV27,TRBJ1-1,13,ASSPKEKRYTEAF
TRBV7-9,TRBJ2-6,14,ASSLNLNSGANVLT
TRBV2,TRBJ1-1,11,ASSFFRNTEAF
TRBV4-3,TRBJ2-1,15,ASSQEAGLGSYNEQF
TRBV29-1,TRBJ2-2,11,SVEATGSGELF
TRBV5-1,TRBJ2-2,14,ASSKGLAERIGELF
TRBV29-1,TRBJ2-3,11,SVGGQYTDTQY
TRBV2,NA,20,ASSEGVFYPNVQGASSYEQY
TRBV25-1,TRBJ2-4,13,ASSESRTGADIQY
TRBV3-1,TRBJ1-2,14,ASSCQPASGSGGYT
TRBV9,NA,13,ASSVKRGPWETQY
TRBV29-1,TRBJ2-1,12,SVEDREWGNEQF
TRBV15,TRBJ1-6,13,ATSRADREVSPLH
TRBV6-5,TRBJ2-6,12,ASYGGSGANVLT
TRBV12-3/TRBV12-4,NA,16,ASSHSRLVSALPNEQF
TRBV7-2,TRBJ1-2,14,ASSLAVGQGADGYT
TRBV7-3,TRBJ2-3,11,ASSELPKFTQY
TRBV6-4,TRBJ2-2,14,ASSVLAGSNTGELF